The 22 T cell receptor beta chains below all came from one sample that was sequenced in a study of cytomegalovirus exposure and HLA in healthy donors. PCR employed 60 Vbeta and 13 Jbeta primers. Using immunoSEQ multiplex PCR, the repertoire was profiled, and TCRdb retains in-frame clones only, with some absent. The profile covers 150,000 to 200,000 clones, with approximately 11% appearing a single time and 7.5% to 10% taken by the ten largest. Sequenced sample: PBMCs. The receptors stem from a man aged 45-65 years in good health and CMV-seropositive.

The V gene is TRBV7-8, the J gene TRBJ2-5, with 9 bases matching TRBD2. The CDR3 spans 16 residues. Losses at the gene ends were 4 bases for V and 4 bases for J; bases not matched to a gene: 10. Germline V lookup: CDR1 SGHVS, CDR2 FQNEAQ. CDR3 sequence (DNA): TGTGCCAGCAGCTCTGTGGCGGGGGGGGCTCGAGAGACCCAGTACTTC. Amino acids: CASSSVAGGARETQYF.

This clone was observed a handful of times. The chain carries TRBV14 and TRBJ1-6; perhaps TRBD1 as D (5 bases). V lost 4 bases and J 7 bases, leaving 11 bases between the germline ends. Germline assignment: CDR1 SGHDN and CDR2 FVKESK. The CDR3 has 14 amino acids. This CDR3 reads CASSRGPANSPLHF. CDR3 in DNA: TGTGCCAGCAGCCGGGGCCCAGCAAATTCACCCCTCCACTTT.

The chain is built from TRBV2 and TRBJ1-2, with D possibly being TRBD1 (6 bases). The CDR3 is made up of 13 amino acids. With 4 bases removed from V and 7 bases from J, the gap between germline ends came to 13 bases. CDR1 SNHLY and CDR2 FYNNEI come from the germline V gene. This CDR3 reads CASSAPQGFGYTF. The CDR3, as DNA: TGTGCCAGCAGTGCCCCCCAGGGGTTTGGCTACACCTTC.

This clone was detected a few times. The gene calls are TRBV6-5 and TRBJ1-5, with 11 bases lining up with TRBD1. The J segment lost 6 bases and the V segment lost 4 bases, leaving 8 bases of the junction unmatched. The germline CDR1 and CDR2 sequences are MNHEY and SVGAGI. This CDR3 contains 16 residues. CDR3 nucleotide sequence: TGTGCCAGCAGTTCGATGGGACAGGGGGTTGGTCAGCCCCAGCATTTT. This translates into CASSSMGQGVGQPQHF.

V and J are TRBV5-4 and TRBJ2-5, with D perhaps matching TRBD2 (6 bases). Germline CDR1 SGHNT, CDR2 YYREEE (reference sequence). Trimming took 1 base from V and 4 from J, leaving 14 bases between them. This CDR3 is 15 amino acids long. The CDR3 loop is CASSLRGTGGETQYF. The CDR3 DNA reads TGTGCCAGCAGCTTGCGGGGTACCGGGGGAGAGACCCAGTACTTC. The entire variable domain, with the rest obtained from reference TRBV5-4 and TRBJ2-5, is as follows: ETGVTQSPTHLIKTRGQQVTLRCSSQSGHNTVSWYQQALGQGPQFIFQYYREEENGRGNFPPRFSGLQFPNYSSELNVNALELDDSALYLCASSLRGTGGETQYFGPGTRLLVL.

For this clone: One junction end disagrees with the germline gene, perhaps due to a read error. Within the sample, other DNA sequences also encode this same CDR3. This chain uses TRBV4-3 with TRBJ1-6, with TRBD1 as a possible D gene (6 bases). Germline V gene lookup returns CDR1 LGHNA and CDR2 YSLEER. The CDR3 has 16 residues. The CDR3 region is CASSQVAGALNSPLHF. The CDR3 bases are TGCGCCAGCAGTCAAGTAGCGGGGGCTCTTAATTCACCCCTCCACTTT.

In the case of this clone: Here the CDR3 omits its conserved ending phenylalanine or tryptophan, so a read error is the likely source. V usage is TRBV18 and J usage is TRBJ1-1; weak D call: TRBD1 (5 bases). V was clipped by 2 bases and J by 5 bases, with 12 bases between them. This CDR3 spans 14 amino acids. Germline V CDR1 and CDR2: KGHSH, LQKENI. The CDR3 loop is CASSPGLWGTEAFL. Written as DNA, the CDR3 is TGTGCCAGCTCACCAGGACTCTGGGGGACTGAAGCTTTCTTG.

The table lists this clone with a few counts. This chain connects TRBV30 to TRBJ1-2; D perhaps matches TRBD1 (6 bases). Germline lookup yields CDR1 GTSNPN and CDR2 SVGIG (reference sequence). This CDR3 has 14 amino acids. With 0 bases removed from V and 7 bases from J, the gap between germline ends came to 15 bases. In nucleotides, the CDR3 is TGTGCCTGGAGTGTGAGGGCAGGGGATTCTGGCTACACCTTC. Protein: CAWSVRAGDSGYTF.

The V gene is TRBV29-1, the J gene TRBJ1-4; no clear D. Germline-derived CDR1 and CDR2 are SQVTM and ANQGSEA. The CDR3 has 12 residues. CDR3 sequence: CSVSTTNEKLFF. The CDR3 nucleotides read TGCAGTGTCTCTACAACTAATGAAAAACTGTTTTTT.

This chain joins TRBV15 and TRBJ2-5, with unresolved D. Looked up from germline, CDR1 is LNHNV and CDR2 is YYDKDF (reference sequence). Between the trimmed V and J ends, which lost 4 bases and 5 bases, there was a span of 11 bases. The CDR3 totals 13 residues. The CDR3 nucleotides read TGTGCCACCAGCATTATGAACGGGGAGACCCAGTACTTC. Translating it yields CATSIMNGETQYF. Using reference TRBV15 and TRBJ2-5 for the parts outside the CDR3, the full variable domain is DAMVIQNPRYQVTQFGKPVTLSCSQTLNHNVMYWYQQKSSQAPKLLFHYYDKDFNNEADTPDNFQSRRPNTSFCFLDIRSPGLGDTAMYLCATSIMNGETQYFGPGTRLLVL.

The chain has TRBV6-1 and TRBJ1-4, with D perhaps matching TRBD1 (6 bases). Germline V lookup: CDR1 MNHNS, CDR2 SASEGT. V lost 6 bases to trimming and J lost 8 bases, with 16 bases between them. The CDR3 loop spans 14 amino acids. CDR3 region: CASRPSGEGEKLFF. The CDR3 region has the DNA TGTGCCAGCAGGCCTTCAGGGGAGGGGGAAAAACTGTTTTTT.

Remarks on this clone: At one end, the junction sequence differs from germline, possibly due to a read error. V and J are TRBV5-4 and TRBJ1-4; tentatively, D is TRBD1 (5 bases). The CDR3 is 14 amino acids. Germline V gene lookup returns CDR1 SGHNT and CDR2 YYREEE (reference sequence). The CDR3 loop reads CASSGAGTSEKLFF. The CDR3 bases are TGTGCCAGCAGCGGCGCCGGGACTAGTGAAAAACTGTTTTTT.

The CDR3 DNA follows: TGTGCCACCCGGGACAGGGGAGGCCAGCCCCAGCATTTT. This translates into CATRDRGGQPQHF. V and J are TRBV19 and TRBJ1-5; TRBD1 matches 10 bases. Germline CDR1 LNHDA, CDR2 SQIVND (reference sequence). This CDR3 contains 13 residues. The V and J ends lost 10 bases and 7 bases, in that order; junction bases with no gene match: 7.

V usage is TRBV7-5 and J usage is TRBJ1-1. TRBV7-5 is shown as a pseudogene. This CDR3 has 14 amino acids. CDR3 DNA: TGTGCCAGAAGCAGAGACGGAGAGAACACTGAAGCTTTCTTT. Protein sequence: CARSRDGENTEAFF.

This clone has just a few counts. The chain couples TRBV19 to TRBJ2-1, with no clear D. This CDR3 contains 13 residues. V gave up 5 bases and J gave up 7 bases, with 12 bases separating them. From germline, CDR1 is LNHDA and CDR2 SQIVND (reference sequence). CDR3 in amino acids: CASSPTPINEQFF. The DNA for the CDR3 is TGTGCCAGTAGTCCTACTCCTATAAATGAGCAGTTCTTC.

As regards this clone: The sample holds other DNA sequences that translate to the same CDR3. In DNA form, the CDR3 reads TGTGCCAGCAGTTTCGGACTAGCGGCCAGCACAGATACGCAGTATTTT. This translates into CASSFGLAASTDTQYF. V is TRBV7-9 and J is TRBJ2-3, with 10 positions matching TRBD2. Per germline, CDR1 SEHNR and CDR2 FQNEAQ (reference sequence). V shed 6 bases, J shed 0 bases, and the junction held 6 bases outside the gene matches. The CDR3 covers 16 residues.

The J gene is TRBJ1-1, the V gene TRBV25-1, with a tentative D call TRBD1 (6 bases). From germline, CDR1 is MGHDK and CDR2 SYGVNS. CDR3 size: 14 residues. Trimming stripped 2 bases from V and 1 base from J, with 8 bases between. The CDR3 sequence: CASSEQGSNTEAFF. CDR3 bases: TGTGCCAGCAGTGAACAGGGGTCGAACACTGAAGCTTTCTTT.

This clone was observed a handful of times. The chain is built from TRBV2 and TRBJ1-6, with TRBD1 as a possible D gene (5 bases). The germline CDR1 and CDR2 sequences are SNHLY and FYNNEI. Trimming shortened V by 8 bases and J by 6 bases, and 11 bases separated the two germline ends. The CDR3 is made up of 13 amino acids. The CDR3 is CASGEQANSPLHF. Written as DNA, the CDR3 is TGTGCCAGCGGGGAACAGGCTAATTCACCCCTCCACTTT.

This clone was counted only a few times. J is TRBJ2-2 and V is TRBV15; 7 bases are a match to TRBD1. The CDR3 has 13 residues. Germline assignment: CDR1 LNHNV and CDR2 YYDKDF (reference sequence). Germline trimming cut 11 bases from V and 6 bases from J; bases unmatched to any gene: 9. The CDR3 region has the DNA TGTGCCGCGAAGACAGGGTCGGCCGGGGAGCTGTTTTTT. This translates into CAAKTGSAGELFF.

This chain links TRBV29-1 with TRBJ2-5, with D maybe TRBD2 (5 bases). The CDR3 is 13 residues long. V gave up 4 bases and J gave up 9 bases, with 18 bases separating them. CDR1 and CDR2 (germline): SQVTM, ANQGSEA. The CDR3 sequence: CSVAPQTAGAQYF. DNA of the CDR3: TGCAGCGTTGCCCCGCAGACTGCCGGGGCCCAGTACTTC.

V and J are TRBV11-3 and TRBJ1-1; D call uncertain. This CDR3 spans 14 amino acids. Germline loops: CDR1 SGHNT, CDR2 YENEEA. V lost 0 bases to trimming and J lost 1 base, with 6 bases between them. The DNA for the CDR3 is TGTGCCAGCAGCTTAGATCGCGGGAACACTGAAGCTTTCTTT. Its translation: CASSLDRGNTEAFF.

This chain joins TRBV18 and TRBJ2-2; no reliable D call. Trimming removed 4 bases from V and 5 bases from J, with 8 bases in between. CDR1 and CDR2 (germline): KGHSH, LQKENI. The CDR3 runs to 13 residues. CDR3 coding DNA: TGTGCCAGCTCACAGACATCGACCGGGGAGCTGTTTTTT. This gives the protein CASSQTSTGELFF.